The subject of this entry is one T cell receptor (beta chain). Its antigen is unknown. The run of the v3.0 immunoSEQ assay was at survey level. The repertoire was sequenced with immunoSEQ multiplex PCR; TCRdb's copy has only in-frame clones and lacks some. The table has about 19,000 clones, 91% seen once. The data derive from a study of long-term antiretroviral therapy in people with HIV. Points from the study as a whole: Every time point showed a repertoire led by clones expanded before ART.

The TCR was taken from a man aged 50-60 years with HIV. This specimen consisted of unsorted PBMCs, obtained 3 years after starting antiretroviral therapy.

The CDR3 nucleotides read TGTGCCAGCAGTCCTCTGGTAGGGACAGCCGATAGCTATGGCTACACCTTC. This gives the protein CASSPLVGTADSYGYTF. This sequence joins TRBV27 and TRBJ1-2; 7 bases agree with TRBD1. This CDR3 region has 17 residues. The V and J ends lost 5 bases and 4 bases, in that order; junction bases with no gene match: 16. Germline CDR1 reads MNHEY; CDR2 reads SMNVEV (reference sequence).